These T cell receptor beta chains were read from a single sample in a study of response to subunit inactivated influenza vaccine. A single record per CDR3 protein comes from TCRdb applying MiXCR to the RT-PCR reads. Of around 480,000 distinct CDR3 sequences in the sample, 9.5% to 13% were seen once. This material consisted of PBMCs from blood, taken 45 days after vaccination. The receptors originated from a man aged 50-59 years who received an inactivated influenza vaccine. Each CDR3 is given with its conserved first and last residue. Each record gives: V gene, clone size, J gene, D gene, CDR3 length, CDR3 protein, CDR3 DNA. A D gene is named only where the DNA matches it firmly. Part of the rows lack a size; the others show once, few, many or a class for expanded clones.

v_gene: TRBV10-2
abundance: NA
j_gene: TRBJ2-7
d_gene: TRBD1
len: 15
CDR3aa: CASSESRGSAYEQYF
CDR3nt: TGCGCCAGCAGTGAGTCCAGGGGGTCAGCCTACGAGCAGTACTTC

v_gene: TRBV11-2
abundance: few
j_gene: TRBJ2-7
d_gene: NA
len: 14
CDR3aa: CASRSARGGYEQYF
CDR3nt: TGTGCCAGCAGATCAGCTCGGGGTGGGTACGAGCAGTACTTC

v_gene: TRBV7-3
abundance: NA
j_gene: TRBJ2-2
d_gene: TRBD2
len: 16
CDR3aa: CASSLTTSGMPGELFF
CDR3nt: TGTGCCAGCAGCTTAACGACTAGCGGGATGCCCGGGGAGCTGTTTTTT

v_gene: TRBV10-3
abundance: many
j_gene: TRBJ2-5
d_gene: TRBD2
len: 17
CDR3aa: CAISETSGGHRQETQYF
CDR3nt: TGTGCCATCAGTGAGACTAGCGGGGGGCATCGCCAAGAGACCCAGTACTTC

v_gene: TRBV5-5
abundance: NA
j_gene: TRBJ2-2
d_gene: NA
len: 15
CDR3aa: CASSPWGANTGELFF
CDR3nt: TGTGCCAGCAGCCCTTGGGGTGCGAACACCGGGGAGCTGTTTTTT

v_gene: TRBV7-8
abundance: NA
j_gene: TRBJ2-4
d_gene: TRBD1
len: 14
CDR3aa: CASSFGTGQNIQYF
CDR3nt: TGTGCCAGCAGCTTCGGGACAGGGCAAAACATTCAGTACTTC

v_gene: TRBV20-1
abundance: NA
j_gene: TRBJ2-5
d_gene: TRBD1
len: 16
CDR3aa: CSAIPTRTGGRETQYF
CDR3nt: TGCAGTGCTATCCCCACCCGGACAGGGGGCAGAGAGACCCAGTACTTC

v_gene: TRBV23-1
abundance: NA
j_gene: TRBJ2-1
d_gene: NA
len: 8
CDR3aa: CASSHQFF
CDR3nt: TGCGCCAGCAGTCACCAGTTCTTC

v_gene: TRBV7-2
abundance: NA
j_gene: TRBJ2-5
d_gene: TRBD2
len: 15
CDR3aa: CASSIPSGGAETQYF
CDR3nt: TGTGCCAGCAGTATTCCTAGCGGGGGGGCTGAGACCCAGTACTTC

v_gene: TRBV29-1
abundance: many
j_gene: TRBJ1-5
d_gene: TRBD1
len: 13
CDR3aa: CSVELRQGQPQHF
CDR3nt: TGCAGCGTTGAATTGAGACAGGGCCAGCCCCAGCATTTT

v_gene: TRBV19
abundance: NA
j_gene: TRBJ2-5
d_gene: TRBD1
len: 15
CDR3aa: CASSARQGLRETQYF
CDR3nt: TGTGCCAGTAGTGCTCGACAGGGTTTGAGGGAGACCCAGTACTTC

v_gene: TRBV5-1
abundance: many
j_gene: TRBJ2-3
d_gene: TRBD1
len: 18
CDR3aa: CASSRTGGSSGYTDTQYF
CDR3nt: TGCGCCAGCAGCAGGACAGGGGGCTCATCCGGTTACACAGATACGCAGTATTTT

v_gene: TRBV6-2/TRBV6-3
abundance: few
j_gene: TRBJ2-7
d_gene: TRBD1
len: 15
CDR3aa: CASREPGQGAYEQYF
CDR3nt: TGTGCCAGCAGAGAGCCGGGACAGGGAGCCTACGAGCAGTACTTC

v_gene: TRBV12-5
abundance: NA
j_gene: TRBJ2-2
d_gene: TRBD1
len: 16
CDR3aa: CASGSIQGQFTGELFF
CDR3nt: TGTGCTAGTGGTTCTATCCAGGGACAGTTTACCGGGGAGCTGTTTTTT

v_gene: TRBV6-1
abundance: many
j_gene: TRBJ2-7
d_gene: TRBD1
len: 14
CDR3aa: CASRRDRDSYEQYF
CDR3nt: TGTGCCAGCCGCCGGGACAGGGACTCCTACGAGCAGTACTTC

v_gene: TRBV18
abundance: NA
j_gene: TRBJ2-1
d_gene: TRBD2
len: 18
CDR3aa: CASSVGTSGLISYNEQFF
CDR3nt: TGTGCCAGCTCAGTGGGGACTAGCGGGCTTATCTCCTACAATGAGCAGTTCTTC

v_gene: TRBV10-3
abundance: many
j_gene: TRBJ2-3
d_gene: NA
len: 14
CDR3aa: CAIRRGSDTDTQYF
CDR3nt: TGTGCCATCCGGCGAGGGAGCGACACAGATACGCAGTATTTT

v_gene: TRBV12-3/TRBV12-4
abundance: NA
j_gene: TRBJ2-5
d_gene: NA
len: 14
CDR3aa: CASSLSRQRETQYF
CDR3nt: TGTGCCAGCAGCCTCTCCCGGCAGAGAGAGACCCAGTACTTC

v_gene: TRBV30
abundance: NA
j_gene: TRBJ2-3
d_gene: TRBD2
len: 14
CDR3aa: CAWRVLAGADTQYF
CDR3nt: TGTGCCTGGAGAGTGCTAGCGGGAGCAGATACGCAGTATTTT

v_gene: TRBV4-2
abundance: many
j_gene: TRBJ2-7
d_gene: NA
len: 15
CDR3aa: CASSQFRSSSYEQYF
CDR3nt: TGTGCCAGCAGCCAATTCCGGTCCAGCTCCTACGAGCAGTACTTC

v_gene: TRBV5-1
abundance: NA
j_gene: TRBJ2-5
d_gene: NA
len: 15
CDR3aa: CASRPRGGIQETQYF
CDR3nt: TGCGCCAGCAGACCCCGGGGAGGAATCCAAGAGACCCAGTACTTC

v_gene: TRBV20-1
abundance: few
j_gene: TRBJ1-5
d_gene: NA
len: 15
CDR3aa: CSGRGGTNSNQPQHF
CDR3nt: TGCAGTGGTCGGGGCGGCACAAATAGCAATCAGCCCCAGCATTTT

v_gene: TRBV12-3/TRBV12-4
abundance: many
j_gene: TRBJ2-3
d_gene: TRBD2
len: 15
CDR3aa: CASSRTSGGVYTQYF
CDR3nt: TGTGCCAGCAGTCGGACTAGCGGGGGCGTTTATACGCAGTATTTT

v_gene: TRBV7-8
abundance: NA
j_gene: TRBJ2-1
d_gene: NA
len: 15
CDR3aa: CASRWTGTTWDEQFF
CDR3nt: TGTGCCAGCAGGTGGACAGGGACTACCTGGGATGAGCAGTTCTTC

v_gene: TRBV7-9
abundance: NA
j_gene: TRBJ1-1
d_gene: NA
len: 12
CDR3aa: CASSPVGTEAFF
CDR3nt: TGTGCCAGCAGCCCCGTTGGCACTGAAGCTTTCTTT

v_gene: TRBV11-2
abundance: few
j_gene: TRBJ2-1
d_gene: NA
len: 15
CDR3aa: CASSTVGHLTNEQFF
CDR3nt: TGTGCCAGCTCCACCGTTGGACACTTGACCAATGAGCAGTTCTTC

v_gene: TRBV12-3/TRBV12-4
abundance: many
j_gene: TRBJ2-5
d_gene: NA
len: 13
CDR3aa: CASSMRRGETQYF
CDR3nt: TGTGCCAGCAGTATGAGGCGGGGAGAGACCCAGTACTTC

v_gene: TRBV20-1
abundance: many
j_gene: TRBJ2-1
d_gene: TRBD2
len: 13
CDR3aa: CSATGLAGDEQFF
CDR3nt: TGCAGTGCTACCGGACTAGCGGGAGATGAGCAGTTCTTC

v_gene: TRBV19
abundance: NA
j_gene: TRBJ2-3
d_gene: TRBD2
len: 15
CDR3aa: CASSIMGLEVDTQYF
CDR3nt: TGTGCCAGTAGTATTATGGGACTAGAAGTGGATACGCAGTATTTT

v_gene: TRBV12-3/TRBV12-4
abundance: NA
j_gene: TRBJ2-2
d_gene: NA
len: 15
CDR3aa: CASSALGVVTGELFF
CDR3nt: TGTGCCAGCAGCGCACTCGGGGTTGTCACCGGGGAGCTGTTTTTT

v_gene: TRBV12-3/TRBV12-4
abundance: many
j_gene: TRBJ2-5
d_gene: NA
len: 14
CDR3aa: CASSLVGGKETQYF
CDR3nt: TGTGCCAGCAGTTTAGTGGGGGGTAAAGAGACCCAGTACTTC

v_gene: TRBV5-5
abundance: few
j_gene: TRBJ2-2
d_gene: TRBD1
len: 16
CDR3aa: CASSSRDRGPGGELFF
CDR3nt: TGTGCCAGCAGCTCCCGGGACAGGGGGCCAGGAGGGGAGCTGTTTTTT

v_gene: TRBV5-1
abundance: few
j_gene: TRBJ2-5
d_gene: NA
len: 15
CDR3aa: CASSFATVTQETQYF
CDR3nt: TGCGCCAGCAGCTTCGCGACAGTGACACAAGAGACCCAGTACTTC